This record concerns one T cell receptor beta chain sequence. As yet, its antigen is unknown. This sample was included in a study of blood T cells in healthy people across ages. Using a J-beta primer mix together with a sample-barcoded 5' primer, a second PCR was run for roughly 7 to 12 cycles. One entry per CDR3 protein results from TCRdb running MiXCR on the 5' RACE reads. The sample contains roughly 1.9 million distinct CDR3 sequences, about 39% of which appear only once. Findings and limits, study-wide: Relative to aged donors, long-lived donors carried more naive CD4+ cells and displayed higher diversity.

The CDR3 spans 14 residues. Deletions cut 7 bases from V and 0 bases from J, with 11 bases between. Germline V lookup: CDR1 MNHNS, CDR2 SASEGT. The sequence derives from a human donor in good health. Sequencing was performed on blood. The rearrangement uses TRBV6-1 and TRBJ2-3; no clear D gene. CDR3 sequence reads: CASIKDGSTDTQYF. As DNA, the CDR3 is TGTGCCAGCATCAAAGACGGAAGCACAGATACGCAGTATTTT.